One and the same sample provided the 13 T cell receptor beta chains below, sequenced in a study of blood T cells in healthy people across ages. Combining a sample-barcoded 5' primer with a J-beta primer mix, a second PCR ran for about 6 to 11 cycles. From the 5' RACE reads, TCRdb called clonotypes with MiXCR, one entry per CDR3 protein. Among some 1.5 million distinct CDR3 sequences listed, about 28% were seen once. Source material: blood. The receptors come from a woman in her twenties or thirties in good health.

This clonotype was observed a handful of times. The chain couples TRBV30 to TRBJ2-3; 7 bases line up with TRBD1. V lost 0 bases, J lost 5 bases, and 5 bases stayed unmatched. The V gene's germline CDR1 is GTSNPN and CDR2 SVGIG (reference sequence). The CDR3 extends over 14 amino acids. This CDR3 reads CAWSVGGQKDTQYF. The CDR3 bases are TGTGCCTGGAGTGTAGGGGGACAGAAAGATACGCAGTATTTT.

As concerns this clonotype: At one boundary the junction diverges from the germline segment, which might be a read error. The CDR3 protein is CASTIAGNYGHTF. The CDR3 nucleotides are TGTGCCAGCACCATAGCAGGGAACTATGGCCACACCTTC. The chain joins TRBV6-5 to TRBJ1-2, with a tentative D call TRBD1 (5 bases). The CDR3 contains 13 residues. In germline, CDR1 is MNHEY, CDR2 SVGAGI.

There are a few counts of this clonotype. The V gene is TRBV10-3, the J gene TRBJ2-7; weak D call: TRBD2 (7 bases). This CDR3 spans 15 amino acids. Trimming pared 9 bases from V and 3 bases from J, leaving 21 bases between. Germline V lookup: CDR1 ENHRY, CDR2 SYGVKD. Here the CDR3 reads CAIASPGEGHYEQYF. The DNA for the CDR3 is TGTGCCATTGCCTCCCCAGGGGAGGGCCACTACGAGCAGTACTTC.

The J gene is TRBJ1-4, the V gene TRBV6-5, with D perhaps TRBD1 (5 bases). Trimming took 0 bases from V and 7 from J, leaving 9 bases between them. This CDR3 region has 14 residues. CDR1 and CDR2 from the germline V gene are MNHEY and SVGAGI. The CDR3 loop is CASSYSREGEKLFF. DNA of the CDR3: TGTGCCAGCAGTTACTCCAGGGAAGGTGAAAAACTGTTTTTT.

The chain joins TRBV5-1 to TRBJ2-2; no reliable D call. V was shortened by 7 bases and J by 4 bases, with 8 bases between the two germline ends. The CDR3 spans 12 residues. The germline V gene encodes CDR1 SGHRS and CDR2 YFSETQ. Here the CDR3 reads CASWDVTGELFF. The CDR3 DNA reads as TGCGCCAGCTGGGATGTCACCGGGGAGCTGTTTTTT.

This chain connects TRBV11-3 to TRBJ2-7; 12 positions match TRBD1. The CDR3 extends over 14 amino acids. CDR1 is SGHNT and CDR2 is YENEEA in the germline V gene. V lost 5 bases and J lost 5; bases outside the gene matches: 4. The CDR3 DNA reads as TGTGCCAGCAGCGGGACAGGGGGCGGAAACGAGCAGTACTTC. Its protein is CASSGTGGGNEQYF. Supplemented by reference TRBV11-3 and TRBJ2-7, the full variable domain reads EAGVVQSPRYKIIEKKQPVAFWCNPISGHNTLYWYLQNLGQGPELLIRYENEEAVDDSQLPKDRFSAERLKGVDSTLKIQPAELGDSAVYLCASSGTGGGNEQYFGPGTRLTVT.

The chain employs TRBV3-1 and TRBJ2-1; no firm D call. Germline V gene sequence: CDR1 LGHDT, CDR2 YNNKEL (reference sequence). V was clipped by 1 base and J by 3 bases, with 10 bases between them. The CDR3 contains 15 residues. CDR3 loop: CASSQARLFYNEQFF. The CDR3, as DNA: TGTGCCAGCAGCCAAGCCCGCTTGTTCTACAATGAGCAGTTCTTC.

A word on this clonotype: The germline gene is not matched at one end of the junction; a read error may be the cause. The genes are TRBV6-2 or TRBV6-3 and TRBJ2-5; the match to TRBD1 covers 8 bases. This CDR3 spans 13 amino acids. Per the germline V gene, CDR1 is MNHEY and CDR2 is SVGEGT. DNA of the CDR3: TGTGTCAGCAGAGCGACAGGGGAAGAGACCCAGTACTTC. Amino acids: CVSRATGEETQYF.

The chain has TRBV5-1 and TRBJ1-5; TRBD1 matches 8 bases. The CDR3 totals 18 residues. CDR1 is SGHRS and CDR2 is YFSETQ in the germline V gene. The ends lost 0 bases at V and 5 bases at J; junction bases unmatched: 13. The CDR3 loop is CASSLGGPDRGWDQPQHF. CDR3 sequence (DNA): TGCGCCAGCAGCTTGGGGGGACCAGACAGGGGATGGGATCAGCCCCAGCATTTT.

The gene calls are TRBV7-9 and TRBJ2-4; the match to TRBD1 covers 7 bases. Germline V gene lookup returns CDR1 SEHNR and CDR2 FQNEAQ (reference sequence). With V trimmed by 3 bases and J by 1 base, 6 bases remained unmatched. This CDR3 spans 16 amino acids. The CDR3 DNA follows: TGTGCCAGCAGCTTTCCGACAGGGTTGGCCAAAAACATTCAGTACTTC. Amino acid sequence: CASSFPTGLAKNIQYF.

CDR3 region: CASTRGDSRDTEAFF. The CDR3 nucleotides read TGTGCCAGCACCCGGGGGGACAGTCGGGACACTGAAGCTTTCTTT. The V call is TRBV6-5, the J call TRBJ1-1; 7 bases match TRBD1. V trimming: 7 bases; J trimming: 3 bases; junction bases outside the gene matches: 11. The germline CDR1 and CDR2 sequences are MNHEY and SVGAGI. This CDR3 has 15 residues.

This chain connects TRBV9 to TRBJ1-2; D remains ambiguous. The CDR3 sequence is 16 residues long. CDR1 and CDR2 from the germline V gene are SGDLS and YYNGEE. V was clipped by 4 bases and J by 4 bases, with 20 bases between them. The CDR3 DNA reads TGTGCCAGCAGCCCTAGGGATTGGCAGCAAGGCTATGGCTACACCTTC. The encoded protein is CASSPRDWQQGYGYTF.

This chain connects TRBV7-7 to TRBJ2-1; perhaps D is TRBD1 or TRBD2 (5 bases each). In germline, CDR1 is SSHAT, CDR2 FNYEAQ (reference sequence). CDR3 size: 14 residues. The V end lost 1 base, the J end lost 13 bases, and 17 bases lay between the germline ends. In DNA form, the CDR3 reads TGTGCCAGCAGCTTAGGCCAGGTGGGGGAGACCCAGTTCTTC. Protein: CASSLGQVGETQFF. Full variable domain (remainder filled in from reference TRBV7-7 and TRBJ2-1): GAGVSQSPRYKVTKRGQDVTLRCDPISSHATLYWYQQALGQGPEFLTYFNYEAQPDKSGLPSDRFSAERPEGSISTLTIQRTEQRDSAMYRCASSLGQVGETQFFGPGTRLTVL.